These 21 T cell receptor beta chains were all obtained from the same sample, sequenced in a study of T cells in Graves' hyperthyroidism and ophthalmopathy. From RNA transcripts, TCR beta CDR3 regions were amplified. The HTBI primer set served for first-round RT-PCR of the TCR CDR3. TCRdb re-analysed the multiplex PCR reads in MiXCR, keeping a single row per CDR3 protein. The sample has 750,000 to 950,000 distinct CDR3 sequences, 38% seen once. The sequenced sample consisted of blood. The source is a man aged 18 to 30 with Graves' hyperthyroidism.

The DNA for the CDR3 is TGTGCCATCAGTTGGGGAGAGACCCAGTACTTC. Translation gives CAISWGETQYF. The chain links TRBV10-3 to TRBJ2-5; D gene ambiguous. Germline V gives CDR1 ENHRY, CDR2 SYGVKD. V shed 5 bases and J shed 4 bases, with 5 bases lying between them. CDR3 length: 11 amino acids.

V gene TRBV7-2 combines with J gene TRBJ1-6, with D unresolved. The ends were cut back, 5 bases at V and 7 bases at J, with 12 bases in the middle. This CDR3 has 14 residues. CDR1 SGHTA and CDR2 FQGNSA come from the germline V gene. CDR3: CASSDSGGNSPLHF. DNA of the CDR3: TGTGCCAGCAGCGATTCCGGAGGCAATTCACCCCTCCACTTT. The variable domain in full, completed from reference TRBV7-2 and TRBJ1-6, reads GAGVSQSPSNKVTEKGKDVELRCDPISGHTALYWYRQSLGQGLEFLIYFQGNSAPDKSGLPSDRFSAERTGGSVSTLTIQRTQQEDSAVYLCASSDSGGNSPLHFGNGTRLTVT.

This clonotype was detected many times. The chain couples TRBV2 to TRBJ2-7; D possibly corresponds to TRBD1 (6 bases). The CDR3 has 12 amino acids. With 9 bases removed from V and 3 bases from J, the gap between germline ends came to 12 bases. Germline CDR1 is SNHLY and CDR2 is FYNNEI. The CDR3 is CASHTGYYEQYF. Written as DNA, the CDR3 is TGTGCCAGTCACACAGGGTACTACGAGCAGTACTTC.

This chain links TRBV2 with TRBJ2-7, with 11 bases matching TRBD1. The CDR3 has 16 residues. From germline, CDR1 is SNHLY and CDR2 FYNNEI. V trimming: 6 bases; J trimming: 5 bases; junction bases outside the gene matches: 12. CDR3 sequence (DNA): TGTGCCAGCAGCCCTTACCGGGACAGGGGGGCCGACGAGCAGTACTTC. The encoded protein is CASSPYRDRGADEQYF.

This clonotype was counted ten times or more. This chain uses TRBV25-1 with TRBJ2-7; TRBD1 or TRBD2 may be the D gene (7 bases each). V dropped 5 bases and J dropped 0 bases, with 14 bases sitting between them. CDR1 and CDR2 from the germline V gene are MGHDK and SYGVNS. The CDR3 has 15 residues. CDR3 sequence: CASSNPRGGSYEQYF. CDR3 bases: TGTGCCAGCAGTAACCCCAGGGGGGGCTCCTACGAGCAGTACTTC.

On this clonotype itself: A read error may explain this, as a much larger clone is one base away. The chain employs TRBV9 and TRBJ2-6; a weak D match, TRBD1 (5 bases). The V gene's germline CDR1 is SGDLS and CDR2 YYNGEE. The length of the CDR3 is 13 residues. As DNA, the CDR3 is TGTGCCAGCAGCGTCTCTGGGGCCAACGTCCCGACTTTC. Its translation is CASSVSGANVPTF.

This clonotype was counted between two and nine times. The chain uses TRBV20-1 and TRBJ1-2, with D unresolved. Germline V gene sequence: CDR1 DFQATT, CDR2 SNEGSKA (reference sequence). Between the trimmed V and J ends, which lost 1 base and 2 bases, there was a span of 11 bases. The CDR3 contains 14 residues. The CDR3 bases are TGCAGTGCTAGAGCACCAGGCAGCAACTATGGCTACACCTTC. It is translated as CSARAPGSNYGYTF.

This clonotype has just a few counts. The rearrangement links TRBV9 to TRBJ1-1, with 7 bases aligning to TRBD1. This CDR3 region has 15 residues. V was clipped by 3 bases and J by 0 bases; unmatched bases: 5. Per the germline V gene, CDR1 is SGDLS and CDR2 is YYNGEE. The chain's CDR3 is CASSGATGLNTEAFF. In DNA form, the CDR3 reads TGTGCCAGCAGCGGGGCGACAGGGCTGAACACTGAAGCTTTCTTT.

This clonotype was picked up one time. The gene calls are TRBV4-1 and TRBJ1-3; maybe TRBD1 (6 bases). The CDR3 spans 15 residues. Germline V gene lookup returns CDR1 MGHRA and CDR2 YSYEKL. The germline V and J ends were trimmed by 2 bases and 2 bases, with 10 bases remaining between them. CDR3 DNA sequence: TGCGCCAGCAGCCAAATTACAGGGACTGGAAACACCATATATTTT. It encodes CASSQITGTGNTIYF.

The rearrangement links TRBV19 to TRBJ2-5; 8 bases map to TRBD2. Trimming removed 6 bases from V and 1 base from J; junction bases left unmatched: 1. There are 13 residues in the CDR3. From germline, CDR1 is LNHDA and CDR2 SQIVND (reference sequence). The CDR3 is CASRLAAQETQYF. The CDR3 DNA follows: TGTGCCAGTAGACTAGCGGCCCAAGAGACCCAGTACTTC.

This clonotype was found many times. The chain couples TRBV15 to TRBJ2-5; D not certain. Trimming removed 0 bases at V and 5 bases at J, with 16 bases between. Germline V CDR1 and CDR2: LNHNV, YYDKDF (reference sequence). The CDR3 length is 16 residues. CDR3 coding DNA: TGTGCCACCAGCAGAGATCGGTTGGTTAAGACGGAGACCCAGTACTTC. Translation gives CATSRDRLVKTETQYF.

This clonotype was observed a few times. CDR3 bases: TGCAGTGCTAGAGATGAGTGGGGGACTAGCGGAGAGACCCAGTACTTC. Its translation is CSARDEWGTSGETQYF. J is TRBJ2-5 and V is TRBV20-1, with 11 bases lining up with TRBD2. The trim removed 0 bases at V and 4 bases at J, leaving 7 bases unmatched. In germline, CDR1 is DFQATT, CDR2 SNEGSKA (reference sequence). This CDR3 region has 16 residues.

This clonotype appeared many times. CDR3: CSAGRQSSYEQYF. In DNA form, the CDR3 reads TGCAGTGCTGGAAGACAGTCCTCCTACGAGCAGTACTTC. The V gene is TRBV20-1, the J gene TRBJ2-7, with D maybe TRBD1 (5 bases). The CDR3 extends over 13 amino acids. Germline V gene data show CDR1 as DFQATT and CDR2 as SNEGSKA (reference sequence). V was shortened by 5 bases and J by 0 bases, with 11 bases between the two germline ends.

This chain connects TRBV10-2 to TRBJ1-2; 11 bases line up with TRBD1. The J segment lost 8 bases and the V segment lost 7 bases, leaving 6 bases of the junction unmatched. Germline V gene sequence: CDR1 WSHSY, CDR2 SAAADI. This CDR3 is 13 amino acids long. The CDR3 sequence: CASTRDRGKGYTF. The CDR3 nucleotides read TGCGCCAGCACGCGGGACAGGGGGAAGGGCTACACCTTC.

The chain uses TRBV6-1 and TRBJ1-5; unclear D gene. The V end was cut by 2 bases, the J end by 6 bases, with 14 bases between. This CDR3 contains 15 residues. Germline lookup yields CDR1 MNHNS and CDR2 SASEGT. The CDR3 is CASSEYGPRSQPQHF. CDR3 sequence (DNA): TGTGCCAGCAGTGAATATGGTCCTCGCAGTCAGCCCCAGCATTTT.

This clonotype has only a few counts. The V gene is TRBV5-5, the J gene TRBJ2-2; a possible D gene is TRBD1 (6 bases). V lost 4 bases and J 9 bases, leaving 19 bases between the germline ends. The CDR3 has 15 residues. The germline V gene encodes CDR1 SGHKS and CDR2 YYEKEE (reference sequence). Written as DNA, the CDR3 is TGTGCCAGCAGCATGCCAGGGGACACCGATTGGGAGCTGTTTTTT. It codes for CASSMPGDTDWELFF.

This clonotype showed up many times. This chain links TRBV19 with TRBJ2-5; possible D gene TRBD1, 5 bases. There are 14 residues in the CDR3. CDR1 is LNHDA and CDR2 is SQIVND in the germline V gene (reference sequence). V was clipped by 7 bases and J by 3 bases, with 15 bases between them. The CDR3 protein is CASKPTDSEETQYF. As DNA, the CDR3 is TGTGCCAGTAAGCCCACCGACAGCGAAGAGACCCAGTACTTC. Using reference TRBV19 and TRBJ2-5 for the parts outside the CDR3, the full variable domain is DGGITQSPKYLFRKEGQNVTLSCEQNLNHDAMYWYRQDPGQGLRLIYYSQIVNDFQKGDIAEGYSVSREKKESFPLTVTSAQKNPTAFYLCASKPTDSEETQYFGPGTRLLVL.

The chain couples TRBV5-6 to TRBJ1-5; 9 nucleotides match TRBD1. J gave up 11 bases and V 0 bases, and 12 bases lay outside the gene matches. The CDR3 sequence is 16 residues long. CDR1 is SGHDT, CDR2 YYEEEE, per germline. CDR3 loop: CASSLGPGTGLPAQHF. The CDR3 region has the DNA TGTGCCAGCAGCTTGGGCCCAGGGACAGGGCTACCAGCCCAGCATTTT.

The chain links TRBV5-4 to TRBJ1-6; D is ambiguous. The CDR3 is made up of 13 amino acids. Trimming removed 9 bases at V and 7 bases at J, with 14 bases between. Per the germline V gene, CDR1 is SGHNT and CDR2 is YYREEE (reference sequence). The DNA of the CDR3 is TGTGCCACCGGGGAGGTGAGGAATTCACCCCTCCACTTT. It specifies CATGEVRNSPLHF.

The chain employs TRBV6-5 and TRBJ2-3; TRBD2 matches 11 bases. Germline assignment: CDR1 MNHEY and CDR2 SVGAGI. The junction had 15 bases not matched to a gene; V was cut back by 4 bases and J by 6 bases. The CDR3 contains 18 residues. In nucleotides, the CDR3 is TGTGCCAGCAGTTTCGACCTAGGGACTAGCGGTGTGGGGGATACGCAGTATTTT. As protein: CASSFDLGTSGVGDTQYF.

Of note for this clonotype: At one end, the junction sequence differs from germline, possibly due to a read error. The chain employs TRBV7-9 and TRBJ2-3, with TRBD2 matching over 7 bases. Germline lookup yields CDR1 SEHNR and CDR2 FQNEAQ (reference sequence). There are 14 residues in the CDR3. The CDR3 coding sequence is TGTGCTAGCAGCCGGGACTACACTGCCGATACGCAGTATTTT. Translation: CASSRDYTADTQYF.